What follows is one T cell receptor (beta chain) and its context. Its specificity is not known. The assay was immunoSEQ multiplex PCR, and TCRdb's table has in-frame clones only and misses some. The table includes some 150,000 clones, around 89% detected once. The sample belongs to a study of T cell responses to AZD1222 COVID-19 vaccine. Study conclusions and caveats: A mostly white British donor set with more females was recruited, and clonal diversity was possibly underestimated. It was only after the peak T cell response that any repertoires were sampled.

Per germline, CDR1 MNHNY and CDR2 SVGAGI (reference sequence). This CDR3 region has 15 residues. V shed 5 bases and J 4 bases; nucleotides not matched to a gene: 5. The chain links TRBV6-6 to TRBJ2-7, with 13 bases identical to TRBD2. The sequencing used peripheral blood, collected on day 0 of AZD1222 vaccination. The origin of this receptor is an adult in good health. Written as DNA, the CDR3 is TGTGCCAGCAGTCAAACTAGCGGGAGGGCTTACGAGCAGTACTTC. It encodes CASSQTSGRAYEQYF.